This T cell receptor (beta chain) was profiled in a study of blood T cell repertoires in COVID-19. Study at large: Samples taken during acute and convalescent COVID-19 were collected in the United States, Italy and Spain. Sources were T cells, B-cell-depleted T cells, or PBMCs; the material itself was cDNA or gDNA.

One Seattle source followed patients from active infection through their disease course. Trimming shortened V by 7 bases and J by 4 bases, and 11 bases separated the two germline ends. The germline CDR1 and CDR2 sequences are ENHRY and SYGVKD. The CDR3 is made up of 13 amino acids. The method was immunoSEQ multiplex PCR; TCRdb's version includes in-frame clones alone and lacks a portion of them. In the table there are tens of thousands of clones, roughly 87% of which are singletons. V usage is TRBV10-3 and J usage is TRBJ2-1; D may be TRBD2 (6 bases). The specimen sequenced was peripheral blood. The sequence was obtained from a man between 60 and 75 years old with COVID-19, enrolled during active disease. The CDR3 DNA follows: TGTGCCATCATGGAGGGCAGATACAATGAGCAGTTCTTC. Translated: CAIMEGRYNEQFF.